This TCR beta chain was captured in a study of blood T cell repertoires in COVID-19. Looking at the study overall: Collection of acute and convalescent COVID-19 samples took place in the United States, Italy and Spain. Sources were T cells, B-cell-depleted T cells, or PBMCs; the material itself was cDNA or gDNA.

Looked up from germline, CDR1 is SGHTA and CDR2 is FQGTGA. CDR3 length equals 14 residues. The trim removed 5 bases at V and 6 bases at J, leaving 9 bases unmatched. This clone has a single count. Original processing notes: Reference gene primer amplification in the assay estimated nucleated cell counts. TCRdb's table, derived via immunoSEQ multiplex PCR, lists solely in-frame clones and lacks some. That table gives V, J and clone size, and the DNA gave D and trimming. Of 110,000 or so clones listed, roughly 82% were seen once; the top ten hold around 8%. The chain employs TRBV7-3 and TRBJ2-7; 8 nucleotides agree with TRBD1. Input material: peripheral blood. This sequence was found in a woman in her thirties or forties with acute or convalescent COVID-19. The CDR3 region has the DNA TGTGCCAGCAGCCCTTTTTCAGGGGGCGCCGAGCAGTACTTC. It translates to CASSPFSGGAEQYF.